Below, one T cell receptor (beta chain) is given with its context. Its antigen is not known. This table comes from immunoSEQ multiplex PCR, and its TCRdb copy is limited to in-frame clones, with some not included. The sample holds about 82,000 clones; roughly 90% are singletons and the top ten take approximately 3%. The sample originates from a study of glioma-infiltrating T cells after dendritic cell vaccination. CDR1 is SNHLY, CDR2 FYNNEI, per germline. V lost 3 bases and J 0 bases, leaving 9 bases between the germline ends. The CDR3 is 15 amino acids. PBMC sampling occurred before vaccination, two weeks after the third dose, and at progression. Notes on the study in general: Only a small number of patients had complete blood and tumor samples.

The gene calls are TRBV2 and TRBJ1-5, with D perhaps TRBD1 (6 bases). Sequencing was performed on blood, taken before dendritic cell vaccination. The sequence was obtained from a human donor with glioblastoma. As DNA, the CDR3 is TGTGCCAGCAGTGAGTCAGGGGTTAGCAATCAGCCCCAGCATTTT. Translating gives CASSESGVSNQPQHF.